The clone carrying this TCR beta chain was observed at least ten times. Antigen: not known. The data originate from a study of T-cell memory formation after mild COVID-19. The germline V gene has CDR1 SSHAT and CDR2 FNYEAQ (reference sequence). The length of the CDR3 is 15 residues. Deletions cut 1 base from V and 4 bases from J, with 14 bases between. Notes on the study in general: There was a balanced CD4/CD8 profile in clones contracting day 15 to 85, and later expanders leaned CD4+.

UMIs and sample barcodes were carried by the TCR alpha and TCR beta cDNA libraries that 5'RACE produced using constant-segment primers. A single record per CDR3 protein comes from TCRdb applying MiXCR to the 5' RACE reads. The sample lists over 450,000 distinct CDR3 sequences, 20% occurring once. The chain combines TRBV7-7 with TRBJ2-7, with a tentative D call TRBD1 (6 bases). The sample consisted of PBMCs or a T cell subset sorted from them (not recorded which). The clonotype was recovered from an adult woman who had mild COVID-19 (a few samples of this study predate the infection). Cell type and time point are not known. The chain's CDR3 is CASSLGAGAQYEQYF. CDR3 sequence (DNA): TGTGCCAGCAGCTTAGGAGCAGGGGCACAATACGAGCAGTACTTC.